Sequencing of this TCR beta chain was carried out in a study of T cell responses to AZD1222 COVID-19 vaccine. Looking at the study overall: Recipients boosted at about 4 weeks or about 12 weeks are pooled. General study findings and limits: Two AZD1222 administrations were followed by greater Spike-specific TCR breadth and depth. Without day 14 samples, only post-peak T cell repertoires were studied. Females made up more of the donors, who were largely white British, and clonal diversity may have come out too low.

Details on this clone: Its antigen is still unknown.

This table comes from immunoSEQ multiplex PCR, and its TCRdb copy is limited to in-frame clones, with some not included. The data hold around 86,000 clones, with nearly 90% observed a single time. Germline lookup yields CDR1 PRHDT and CDR2 FYEKMQ (reference sequence). The CDR3 has 17 residues. V gave up 5 bases and J gave up 6 bases; unmatched junction bases: 15. The material sequenced was peripheral blood, taken on day 0 of AZD1222 vaccination. The chain joins TRBV13 to TRBJ2-2; TRBD2 agrees at 7 bases. The receptor was derived from an adult in good health. Here the CDR3 DNA reads TGTGCCAGCAGCCCCCCCGGACTAGTCTTTCTAGCCGGGGAGCTGTTTTTT. The encoded protein is CASSPPGLVFLAGELFF.